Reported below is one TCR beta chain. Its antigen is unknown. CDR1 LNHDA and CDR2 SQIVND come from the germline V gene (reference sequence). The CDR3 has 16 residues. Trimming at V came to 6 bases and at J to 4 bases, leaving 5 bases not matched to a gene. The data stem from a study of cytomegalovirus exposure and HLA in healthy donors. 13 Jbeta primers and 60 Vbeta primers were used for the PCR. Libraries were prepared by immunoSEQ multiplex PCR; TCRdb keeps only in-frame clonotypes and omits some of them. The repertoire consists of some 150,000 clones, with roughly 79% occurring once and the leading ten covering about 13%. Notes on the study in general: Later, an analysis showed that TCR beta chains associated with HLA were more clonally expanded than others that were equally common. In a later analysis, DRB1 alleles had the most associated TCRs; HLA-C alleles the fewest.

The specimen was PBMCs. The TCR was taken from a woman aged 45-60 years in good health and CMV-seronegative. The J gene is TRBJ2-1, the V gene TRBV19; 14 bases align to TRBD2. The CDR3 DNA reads TGTGCCAGTAGCACTCGACTAGCGGGAGGGTACAATGAGCAGTTCTTC. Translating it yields CASSTRLAGGYNEQFF.